A selection of T cell receptor beta chains follows, all from one sample in a study of shared clonotypes between healthy human individuals. TCRdb's copy holds only in-frame clones and misses some; the assay was immunoSEQ multiplex PCR. This table holds 1 million to 1.3 million clones, around 82% found once. Specimen: memory CD4+ T cells from PBMCs. All receptors derive from a man aged 18 to 35 in good health. Some clones in this sample may be carry-over from other donors' samples. Both conserved end residues are part of each CDR3. D genes are given only for firm matches. A row's size may be missing; if present it is once, few, many or a size class.

CDR3aa: CASSSGRAEQYF; CDR3nt: TGTGCCAGTAGTTCGGGGCGAGCCGAGCAGTACTTC; abundance: .; j_gene: TRBJ2-7; d_gene: .; v_gene: TRBV19
CDR3aa: CASRYGTSGEQETQYF; CDR3nt: TGTGCCAGCAGATACGGGACTAGCGGTGAACAAGAGACCCAGTACTTC; abundance: .; j_gene: TRBJ2-5; d_gene: TRBD2; v_gene: TRBV6-5
CDR3aa: CASSSLAGGAYNEQFF; CDR3nt: TGCGCCAGCAGTTCCCTAGCGGGAGGCGCCTACAATGAGCAGTTCTTC; abundance: once; j_gene: TRBJ2-1; d_gene: TRBD2; v_gene: TRBV10-2
CDR3aa: CASSQGLAAGETGELFF; CDR3nt: TGCGCCAGCAGCCAAGGGCTAGCGGCCGGGGAAACCGGGGAGCTGTTTTTT; abundance: few; j_gene: TRBJ2-2; d_gene: TRBD2; v_gene: TRBV4-3
CDR3aa: CASSPKGAETQYF; CDR3nt: TGTGCCAGCAGCCCAAAGGGGGCAGAGACCCAGTACTTC; abundance: .; j_gene: TRBJ2-5; d_gene: TRBD1; v_gene: TRBV7-2
CDR3aa: CASSGWGLAFF; CDR3nt: TGTGCCAGCAGTGGATGGGGACTAGCGTTCTTC; abundance: .; j_gene: TRBJ2-1; d_gene: TRBD2; v_gene: TRBV2
CDR3aa: CASSGGWRDFTTEAFF; CDR3nt: TGTGCCAGCAGCGGTGGCTGGAGGGACTTTACCACTGAAGCTTTCTTT; abundance: .; j_gene: TRBJ1-1; d_gene: .; v_gene: TRBV9
CDR3aa: CASRLYTGELFF; CDR3nt: TGTGCCAGCAGGCTTTATACCGGGGAGCTGTTTTTT; abundance: .; j_gene: TRBJ2-2; d_gene: .; v_gene: TRBV28
CDR3aa: CASSSGLSYNEQFF; CDR3nt: TGCGCCAGTTCTAGCGGGCTCTCCTACAATGAGCAGTTCTTC; abundance: .; j_gene: TRBJ2-1; d_gene: TRBD2; v_gene: TRBV10-1
CDR3aa: CASSPQVNSGNTIYF; CDR3nt: TGTGCCAGCTCACCTCAGGTGAACTCTGGAAACACCATATATTTT; abundance: .; j_gene: TRBJ1-3; d_gene: .; v_gene: TRBV18
CDR3aa: CASSVLAGAYNEQFF; CDR3nt: TGTGCCAGCAGCGTCCTAGCGGGAGCCTACAATGAGCAGTTCTTC; abundance: once; j_gene: TRBJ2-1; d_gene: TRBD2; v_gene: TRBV7-3
CDR3aa: CASRLRGPEETQYF; CDR3nt: TGTGCCAGCCGCTTACGGGGACCCGAAGAGACCCAGTACTTC; abundance: many; j_gene: TRBJ2-5; d_gene: .; v_gene: TRBV7-9